This T cell receptor beta chain was sequenced in a study of T cells after yellow fever vaccination. On the study more broadly: The fractions with low cell numbers were processed using SMART-Seq v4 Ultra Low Input.

TCRdb re-called the 5' RACE reads through MiXCR, storing one row per CDR3 protein. In the table there are just over 300,000 distinct CDR3 sequences, 3.6% of which are singletons. General study findings and limits: The CD4 and CD8 compartments had a small share of their clonotypes in common. Contaminating bulk clonotypes could be abundant in FACS-sorted repertoires.

This clonotype was detected only a few times. Its specificity is not known. The ends were cut back, 3 bases at V and 4 bases at J, with 16 bases in the middle. Germline-derived CDR1 and CDR2 are LNHDA and SQIVND (reference sequence). The CDR3 covers 16 residues. The gene calls are TRBV19 and TRBJ1-5; D gene uncertain. The receptor was isolated from a man in his late teens or twenties who received the YFV17D yellow fever vaccine. Here the sequenced sample was PBMCs, taken on the day of the yellow fever booster vaccination. This CDR3 is CASSIDPGPLNQPQHF. The DNA for the CDR3 is TGTGCCAGTAGTATTGATCCCGGGCCTTTAAATCAGCCCCAGCATTTT.